The clone carrying this T cell receptor (beta chain) was picked up many times. As yet, its antigen is unknown. According to the study, TCR beta libraries were built with iRepertoire HTBI primers and CDR3-region Arm-PCR. One entry per CDR3 protein results from TCRdb running MiXCR on the multiplex PCR reads. The table shows hundreds of thousands of distinct CDR3 sequences, with around 15% occurring only once. The junction had 8 bases not matched to a gene; V was cut back by 7 bases and J by 9 bases. CDR3 size: 11 residues. Germline V lookup: CDR1 SQVTM, CDR2 ANQGSEA. This sample was included in a study of regulatory T cells in long-lasting Graves disease. Broader study findings: Preferential use of TRBV28, TRBJ1-2 and TRBJ2-5 was seen in persistent disease.

Regarding time point: newly diagnosed GD, antithyroid drugs for less than 3 months. RNA from PBMCs was the source of the TCR library. This clonotype was sampled from a female donor with Graves disease. This material consisted of peripheral blood mononuclear cells (PBMCs), taken at new diagnosis, from a patient treated with antithyroid drugs. V gene TRBV29-1 combines with J gene TRBJ1-1; 7 nucleotides agree with TRBD1. For the CDR3, the DNA is TGCAGCGGACAGGGCAGAGACAAAGCTTTCTTT. This gives the protein CSGQGRDKAFF.